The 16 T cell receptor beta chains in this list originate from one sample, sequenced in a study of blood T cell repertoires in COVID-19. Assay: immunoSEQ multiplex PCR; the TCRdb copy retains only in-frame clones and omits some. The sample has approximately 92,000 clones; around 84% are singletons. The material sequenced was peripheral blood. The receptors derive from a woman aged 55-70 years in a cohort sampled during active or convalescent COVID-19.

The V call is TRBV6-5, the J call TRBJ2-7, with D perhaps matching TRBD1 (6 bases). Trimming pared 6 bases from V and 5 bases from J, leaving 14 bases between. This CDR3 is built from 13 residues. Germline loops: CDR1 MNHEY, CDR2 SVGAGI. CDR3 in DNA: TGTGCCAGCAGCCACGGACAGCGCCACGAGCAGTACTTC. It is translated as CASSHGQRHEQYF.

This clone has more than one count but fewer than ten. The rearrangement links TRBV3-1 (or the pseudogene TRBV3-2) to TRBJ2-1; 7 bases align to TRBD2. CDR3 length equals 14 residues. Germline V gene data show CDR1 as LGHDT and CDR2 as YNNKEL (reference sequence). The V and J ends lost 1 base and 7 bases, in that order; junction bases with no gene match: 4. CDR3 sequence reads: CASSQGRTRNEQFF. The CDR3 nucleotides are TGTGCCAGCAGCCAAGGGAGGACTAGGAATGAGCAGTTCTTC.

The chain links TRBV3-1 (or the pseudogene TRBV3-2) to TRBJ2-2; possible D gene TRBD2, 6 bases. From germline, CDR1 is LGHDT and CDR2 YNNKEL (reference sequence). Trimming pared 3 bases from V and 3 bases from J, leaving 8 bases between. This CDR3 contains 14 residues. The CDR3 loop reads CASSHPGDTGELFF. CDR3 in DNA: TGTGCCAGCAGCCATCCGGGGGACACCGGGGAGCTGTTTTTT.

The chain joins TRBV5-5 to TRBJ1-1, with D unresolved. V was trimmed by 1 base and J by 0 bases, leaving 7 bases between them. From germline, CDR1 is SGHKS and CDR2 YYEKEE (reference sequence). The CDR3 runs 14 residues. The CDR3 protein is CASSLNQMNTEAFF. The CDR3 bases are TGTGCCAGCAGCTTGAATCAAATGAACACTGAAGCTTTCTTT.

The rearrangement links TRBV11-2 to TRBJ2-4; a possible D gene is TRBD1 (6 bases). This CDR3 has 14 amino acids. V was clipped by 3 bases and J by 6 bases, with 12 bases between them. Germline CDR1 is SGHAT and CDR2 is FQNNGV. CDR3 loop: CASSLVRTVNIQYF. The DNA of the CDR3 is TGTGCCAGCAGCTTGGTCCGGACAGTAAACATTCAGTACTTC.

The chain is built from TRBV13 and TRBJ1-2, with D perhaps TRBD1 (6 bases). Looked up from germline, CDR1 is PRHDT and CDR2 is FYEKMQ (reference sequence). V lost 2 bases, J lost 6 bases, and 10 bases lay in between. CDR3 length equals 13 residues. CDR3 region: CASSLRAGDGYTF. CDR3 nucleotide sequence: TGTGCCAGCAGCTTAAGGGCAGGGGATGGCTACACCTTC.

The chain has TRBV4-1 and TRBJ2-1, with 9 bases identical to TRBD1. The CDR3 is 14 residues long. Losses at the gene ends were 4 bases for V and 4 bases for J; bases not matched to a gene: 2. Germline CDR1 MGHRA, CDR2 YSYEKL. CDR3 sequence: CASSRDREYNEQFF. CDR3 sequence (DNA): TGCGCCAGCAGCCGGGACAGGGAGTACAATGAGCAGTTCTTC.

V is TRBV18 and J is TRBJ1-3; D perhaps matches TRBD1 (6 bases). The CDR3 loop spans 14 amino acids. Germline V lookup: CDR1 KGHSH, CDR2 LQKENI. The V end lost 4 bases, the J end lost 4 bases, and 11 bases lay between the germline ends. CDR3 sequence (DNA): TGTGCCAGCTCACTTGACAGGAGGGGAAACACCATATATTTT. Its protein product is CASSLDRRGNTIYF.

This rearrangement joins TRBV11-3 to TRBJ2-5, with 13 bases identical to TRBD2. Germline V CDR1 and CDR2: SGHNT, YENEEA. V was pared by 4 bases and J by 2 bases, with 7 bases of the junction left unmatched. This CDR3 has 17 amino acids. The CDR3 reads CASSSRTSGSKQETQYF. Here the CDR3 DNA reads TGTGCCAGCAGCTCTCGGACTAGCGGGAGTAAGCAAGAGACCCAGTACTTC.

The CDR3 coding sequence is TGCGCCAGCAGCTTGTTAGGACAGAGCTCCTACAATGAGCAGTTCTTC. This encodes CASSLLGQSSYNEQFF. V is TRBV5-1 and J is TRBJ2-1, with a weak D call TRBD1 (6 bases). The germline V gene has CDR1 SGHRS and CDR2 YFSETQ. Trimming shortened V by 1 base and J by 0 bases, and 11 bases separated the two germline ends. There are 16 residues in the CDR3. The whole variable domain, remainder taken from reference TRBV5-1 and TRBJ2-1, is KAGVTQTPRYLIKTRGQQVTLSCSPISGHRSVSWYQQTPGQGLQFLFEYFSETQRNKGNFPGRFSGRQFSNSRSEMNVSTLELGDSALYLCASSLLGQSSYNEQFFGPGTRLTVL.

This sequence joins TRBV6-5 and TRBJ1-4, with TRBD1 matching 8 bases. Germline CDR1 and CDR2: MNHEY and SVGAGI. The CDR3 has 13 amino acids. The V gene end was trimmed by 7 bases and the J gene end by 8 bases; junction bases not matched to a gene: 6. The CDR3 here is CASIDGQGEKLFF. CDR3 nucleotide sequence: TGTGCCAGCATCGACGGACAGGGCGAAAAACTGTTTTTT.

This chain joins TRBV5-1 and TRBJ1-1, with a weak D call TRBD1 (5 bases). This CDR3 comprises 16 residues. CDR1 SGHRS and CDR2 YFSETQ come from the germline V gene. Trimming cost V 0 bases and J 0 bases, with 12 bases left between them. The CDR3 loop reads CASSLEGTGVNTEAFF. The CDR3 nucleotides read TGCGCCAGCAGCTTGGAGGGCACGGGGGTGAACACTGAAGCTTTCTTT.

The CDR3 loop reads CASSLSPSGTYEQYF. The CDR3 nucleotides read TGCGCCAGCAGCTTAAGTCCTAGCGGGACCTACGAGCAGTACTTC. This chain connects TRBV5-1 to TRBJ2-7; 9 nucleotides match TRBD2. The trim removed 2 bases at V and 2 bases at J, leaving 5 bases unmatched. The CDR3 contains 15 residues. CDR1 and CDR2 (germline): SGHRS, YFSETQ.

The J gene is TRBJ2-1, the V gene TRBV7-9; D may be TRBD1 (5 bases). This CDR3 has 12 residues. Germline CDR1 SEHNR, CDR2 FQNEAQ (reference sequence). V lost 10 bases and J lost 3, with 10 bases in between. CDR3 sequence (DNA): TGTGCCACCAGGGCCAACTACAATGAGCAGTTCTTC. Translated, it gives CATRANYNEQFF.

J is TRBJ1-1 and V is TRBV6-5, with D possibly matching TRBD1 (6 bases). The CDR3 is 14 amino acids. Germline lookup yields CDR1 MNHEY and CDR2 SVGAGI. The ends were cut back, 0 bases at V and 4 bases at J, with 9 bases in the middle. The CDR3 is CASSYSQGTTEAFF. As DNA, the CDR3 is TGTGCCAGCAGTTACTCTCAGGGGACCACTGAAGCTTTCTTT.

CDR3 loop: CSVGETGEAFF. The CDR3 DNA reads as TGCAGCGTTGGAGAGACAGGGGAAGCTTTCTTT. The rearrangement uses TRBV29-1 and TRBJ1-1; the match to TRBD1 covers 7 bases. Germline trimming cut 4 bases from V and 8 bases from J; bases unmatched to any gene: 4. The V gene's germline CDR1 is SQVTM and CDR2 ANQGSEA. This CDR3 spans 11 amino acids. Looking up the rest from reference TRBV29-1 and TRBJ1-1 gives the full variable domain: SAVISQKPSRDICQRGTSLTIQCQVDSQVTMMFWYRQQPGQSLTLIATANQGSEATYESGFVIDKFPISRPNLTFSTLTVSNMSPEDSSIYLCSVGETGEAFFGQGTRLTVV.